This is a list of T cell receptor beta chains from one sample in a study of beta chain features in type 1 diabetes. Some clones are missing from TCRdb's copy, which holds only in-frame ones; the method was immunoSEQ multiplex PCR. Among fewer than 900,000 clones, about 17% were seen once, and the ten largest hold 0.02% to 0.025%. Input material: naive CD4+ T cells from blood. The receptors were gathered from a woman between 18 and 30 years old in good health. The CDR3 runs from the conserved cysteine through the conserved F or W. The D gene is left open where the match is weak. Not all rows give a size; the values are once, few, many and, for expanded clones, a class.

J: TRBJ2-1
D: .
size: few
V: TRBV29-1
DNA: TGCAGCGTTCTGGTTAGGGGCAATGAGCAGTTCTTC
CDR3: CSVLVRGNEQFF

J: TRBJ1-4
D: .
size: few
V: TRBV15
DNA: TGTGCCACCAGCACTCGATCCAGGGGTGAAAAACTGTTTTTT
CDR3: CATSTRSRGEKLFF

J: TRBJ2-2
D: .
size: .
V: TRBV11-2
DNA: TGTGCCAGCGGTCGGGCCCCAGGGAACACCGGGGAGCTGTTTTTT
CDR3: CASGRAPGNTGELFF

J: TRBJ2-7
D: .
size: few
V: TRBV4-1
DNA: TGCGCCAGCAGCCAAGATCATAGCGGTCTCGCCCGCGAGCAGTACTTC
CDR3: CASSQDHSGLAREQYF

J: TRBJ2-1
D: .
size: .
V: TRBV20-1
DNA: TGCAGTGCTAGAGTGGACTTAGAGCAGTTCTTC
CDR3: CSARVDLEQFF

J: TRBJ1-2
D: .
size: .
V: TRBV4-2
DNA: TGTGCCAGCAGCCAAGACGGACGTCTTGATGGCTACACCTTC
CDR3: CASSQDGRLDGYTF

J: TRBJ2-5
D: TRBD1
size: few
V: TRBV7-2
DNA: TGTGCCAGCAGTATTGGACAGGGTAGAGAGACCCAGTACTTC
CDR3: CASSIGQGRETQYF

J: TRBJ2-1
D: .
size: few
V: TRBV7-9
DNA: TGTGCCAGCAAAAGACCTGGAAGCACCTCCTACAATGAGCAGTTCTTC
CDR3: CASKRPGSTSYNEQFF

J: TRBJ2-3
D: TRBD2
size: .
V: TRBV4-1
DNA: TGCGCCAGCAGCCAAGCGGGACTAGAGTATCCAGATACGCAGTATTTT
CDR3: CASSQAGLEYPDTQYF

J: TRBJ2-7
D: .
size: .
V: TRBV21-1
DNA: TGTGCCAGCAGCAAAGGACAGGGCTCCTACGAGCAGTACTTC
CDR3: CASSKGQGSYEQYF

J: TRBJ2-1
D: TRBD2
size: .
V: TRBV28
DNA: TGTGCCAGCAGAGGACTAGCGGGAGGTAGTGAGCAGTTCTTC
CDR3: CASRGLAGGSEQFF

J: TRBJ2-3
D: TRBD1
size: few
V: TRBV18
DNA: TGTGCCAGCTCACCACTCCGACAGGGTACAGATACGCAGTATTTT
CDR3: CASSPLRQGTDTQYF

J: TRBJ2-7
D: .
size: few
V: TRBV7-2
DNA: TGTGCCAGCAGCTTAAGCCCGAGCTACGAGCAGTACTTC
CDR3: CASSLSPSYEQYF

J: TRBJ1-1
D: .
size: .
V: TRBV27
DNA: TGTGCCAGCAGTTCCCAGGGTTTGTGGAACACTGAAGCTTTCTTT
CDR3: CASSSQGLWNTEAFF

J: TRBJ2-7
D: .
size: few
V: TRBV18
DNA: TGTGCCAGCTCACTACAGGGTCGGTCCTACGAGCAGTACTTC
CDR3: CASSLQGRSYEQYF

J: TRBJ2-5
D: .
size: .
V: TRBV5-1
DNA: TGCGCCAGCAGCTTGGAAGGAGAACTTGCCCCTCACTTC
CDR3: CASSLEGELAPHF

J: TRBJ2-3
D: TRBD2
size: few
V: TRBV7-2
DNA: TGTGCCAGCAGCCTGACTAGCGGCCTCACAGATACGCAGTATTTT
CDR3: CASSLTSGLTDTQYF

J: TRBJ2-7
D: .
size: .
V: TRBV6-6
DNA: TGTGCCAGCTTCGGACTTGGGGGCTACGAGCAGTACTTC
CDR3: CASFGLGGYEQYF

J: TRBJ2-7
D: .
size: few
V: TRBV7-2
DNA: TGTGCCAGCAGCTCCGGGACTTCAAGCTCCTACGAGCAGTACTTC
CDR3: CASSSGTSSSYEQYF

J: TRBJ2-7
D: TRBD1
size: .
V: TRBV6-6
DNA: TGTGCCAGCAGGAAACAGGGGGCCCACGAGCAGTACTTC
CDR3: CASRKQGAHEQYF

J: TRBJ2-6
D: .
size: few
V: TRBV6-5
DNA: TGTGCCAGCAGTCACAGGCTCTTTGGGGCCAACGTCCTGACTTTC
CDR3: CASSHRLFGANVLTF

J: TRBJ2-7
D: .
size: few
V: TRBV28
DNA: TGTGCCAGCAGATCCCAGGGGGGCTCCTACGAGCAGTACTTC
CDR3: CASRSQGGSYEQYF

J: TRBJ2-7
D: .
size: .
V: TRBV4-2
DNA: TGTGCCAGCAGCCAAGTTAATTTGATCAGACACTTC
CDR3: CASSQVNLIRHF

J: TRBJ2-1
D: TRBD2
size: few
V: TRBV18
DNA: TGTGCCAGCTCACCACCGGCGTTTGCTAGCGGGAGGACCTTGCAGTTCTTC
CDR3: CASSPPAFASGRTLQFF

J: TRBJ2-3
D: .
size: once
V: TRBV28
DNA: TGTGCCAGCAGCCGACAGGCCACAGATACGCAGTATTTT
CDR3: CASSRQATDTQYF

J: TRBJ2-7
D: TRBD2
size: .
V: TRBV2
DNA: TGTGCCAGCAGAGGACTAGCGGGGACCTACGAGCAGTACTTC
CDR3: CASRGLAGTYEQYF

J: TRBJ1-1
D: .
size: few
V: TRBV19
DNA: TGTGCCAGTAAAGGTTGGGCAGGGGACACTGAAGCTTTCTTT
CDR3: CASKGWAGDTEAFF

J: TRBJ2-7
D: .
size: .
V: TRBV6-5
DNA: TGTGCCAGCAGTTACTCGATCGACAGCTACGAGCAGTACTTC
CDR3: CASSYSIDSYEQYF

J: TRBJ2-1
D: TRBD2
size: few
V: TRBV5-4
DNA: TGTGCCAGCAGTATCGGACTAGCGGGAGGGAACTCCTACAATGAGCAGTTCTTC
CDR3: CASSIGLAGGNSYNEQFF